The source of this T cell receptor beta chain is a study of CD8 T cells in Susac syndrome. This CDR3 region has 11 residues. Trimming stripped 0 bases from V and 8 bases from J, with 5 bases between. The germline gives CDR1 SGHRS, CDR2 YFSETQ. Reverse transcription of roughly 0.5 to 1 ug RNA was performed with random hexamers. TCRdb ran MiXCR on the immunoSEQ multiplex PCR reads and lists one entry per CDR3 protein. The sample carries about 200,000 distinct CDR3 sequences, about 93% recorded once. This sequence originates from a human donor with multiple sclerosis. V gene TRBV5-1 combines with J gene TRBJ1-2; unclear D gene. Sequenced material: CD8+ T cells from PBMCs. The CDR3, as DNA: TGCGCCAGCAGCTTGGGGCTGGGCTACACCTTC. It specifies CASSLGLGYTF.